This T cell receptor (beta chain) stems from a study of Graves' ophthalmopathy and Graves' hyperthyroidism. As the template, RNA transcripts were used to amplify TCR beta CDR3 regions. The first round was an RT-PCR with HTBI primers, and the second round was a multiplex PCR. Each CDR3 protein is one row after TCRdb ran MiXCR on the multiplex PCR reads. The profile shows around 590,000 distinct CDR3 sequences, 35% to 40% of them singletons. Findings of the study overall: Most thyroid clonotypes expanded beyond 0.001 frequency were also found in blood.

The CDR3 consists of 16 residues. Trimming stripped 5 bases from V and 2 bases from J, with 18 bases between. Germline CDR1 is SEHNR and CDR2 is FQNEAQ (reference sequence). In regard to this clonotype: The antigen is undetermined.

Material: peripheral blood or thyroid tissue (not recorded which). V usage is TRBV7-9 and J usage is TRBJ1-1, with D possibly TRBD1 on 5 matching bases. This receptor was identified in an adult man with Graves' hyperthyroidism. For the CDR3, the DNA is TGTGCCAGCAGCCCAACGTGGAGGGGCTTAAACACTGAAGCTTTCTTT. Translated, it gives CASSPTWRGLNTEAFF.